This TCR beta chain emerged from a study of CD8 T cells in ankylosing spondylitis. Study-wide findings and caveats: Within matched ankylosing spondylitis synovial fluid, disease-linked clones were reportedly significantly enriched.

Preparation of TCR beta libraries was done by quantitative 5'-RACE with molecular barcodes. In TCRdb, the 5' RACE reads were re-called with MiXCR into one record per CDR3 protein. The repertoire consists of fewer than 250,000 distinct CDR3 sequences, with under 12% occurring once and the leading ten covering about 2.8%. A remark on this clonotype: Antigen specificity is unknown. A much larger clone is a single base away; this may be a read error.

This CDR3 comprises 13 residues. V lost 7 bases and J 7 bases, leaving 14 bases between the germline ends. From germline, CDR1 is DFQATT and CDR2 SNEGSKA (reference sequence). The chain has TRBV20-1 and TRBJ1-6, with D perhaps TRBD1 (5 bases). The TCR comes from a male donor with ankylosing spondylitis or in good health (not recorded which). The material sequenced was blood, either unsorted or a sorted T cell fraction (not recorded which). The CDR3 sequence is CSVRDFSNSPLHF. The CDR3 coding sequence is TGCAGTGTCCGGGACTTCTCCAATTCACCCCTCCACTTT.